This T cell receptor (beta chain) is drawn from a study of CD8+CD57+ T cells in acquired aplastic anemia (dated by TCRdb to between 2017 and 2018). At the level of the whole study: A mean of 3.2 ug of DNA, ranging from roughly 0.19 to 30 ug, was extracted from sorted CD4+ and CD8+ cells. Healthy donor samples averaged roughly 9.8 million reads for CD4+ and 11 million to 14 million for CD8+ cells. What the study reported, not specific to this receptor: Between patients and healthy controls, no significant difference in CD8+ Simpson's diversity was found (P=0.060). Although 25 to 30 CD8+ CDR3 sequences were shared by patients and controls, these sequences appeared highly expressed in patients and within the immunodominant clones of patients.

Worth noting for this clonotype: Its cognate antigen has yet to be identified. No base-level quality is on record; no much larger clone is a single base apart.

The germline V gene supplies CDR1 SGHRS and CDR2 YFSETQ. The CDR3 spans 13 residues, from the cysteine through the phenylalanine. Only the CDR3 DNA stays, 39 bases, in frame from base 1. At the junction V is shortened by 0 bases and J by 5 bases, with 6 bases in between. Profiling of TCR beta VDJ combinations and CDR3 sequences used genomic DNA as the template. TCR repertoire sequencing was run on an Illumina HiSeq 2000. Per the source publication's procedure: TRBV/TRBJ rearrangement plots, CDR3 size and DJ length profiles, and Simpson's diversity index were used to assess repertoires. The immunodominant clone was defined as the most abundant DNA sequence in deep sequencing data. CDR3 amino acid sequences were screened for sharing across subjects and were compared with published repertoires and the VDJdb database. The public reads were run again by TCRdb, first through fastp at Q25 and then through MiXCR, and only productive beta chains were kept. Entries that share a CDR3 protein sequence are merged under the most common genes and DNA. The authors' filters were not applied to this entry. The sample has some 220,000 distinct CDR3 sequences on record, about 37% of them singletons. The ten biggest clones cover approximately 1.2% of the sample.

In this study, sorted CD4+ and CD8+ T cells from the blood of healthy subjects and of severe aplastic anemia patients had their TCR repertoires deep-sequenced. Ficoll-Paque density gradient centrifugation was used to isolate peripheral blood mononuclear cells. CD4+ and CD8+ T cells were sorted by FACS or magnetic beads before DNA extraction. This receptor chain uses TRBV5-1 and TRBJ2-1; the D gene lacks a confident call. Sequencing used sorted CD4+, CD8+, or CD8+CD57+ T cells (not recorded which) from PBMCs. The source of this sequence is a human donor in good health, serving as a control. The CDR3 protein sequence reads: CASSLEIHNEQFF. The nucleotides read TGCGCCAGCAGCTTGGAGATACACAATGAGCAGTTCTTC.